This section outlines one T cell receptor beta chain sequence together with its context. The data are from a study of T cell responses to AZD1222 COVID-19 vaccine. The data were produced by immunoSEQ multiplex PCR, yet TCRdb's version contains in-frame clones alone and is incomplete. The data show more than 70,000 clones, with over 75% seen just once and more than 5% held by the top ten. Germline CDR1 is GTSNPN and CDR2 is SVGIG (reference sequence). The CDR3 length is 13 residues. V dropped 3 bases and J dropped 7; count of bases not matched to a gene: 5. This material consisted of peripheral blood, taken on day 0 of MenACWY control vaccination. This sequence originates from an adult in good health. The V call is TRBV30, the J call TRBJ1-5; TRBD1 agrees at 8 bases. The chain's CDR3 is CAWSGQGKQPQHF. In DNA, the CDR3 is TGTGCCTGGAGCGGACAGGGTAAACAGCCCCAGCATTTT.